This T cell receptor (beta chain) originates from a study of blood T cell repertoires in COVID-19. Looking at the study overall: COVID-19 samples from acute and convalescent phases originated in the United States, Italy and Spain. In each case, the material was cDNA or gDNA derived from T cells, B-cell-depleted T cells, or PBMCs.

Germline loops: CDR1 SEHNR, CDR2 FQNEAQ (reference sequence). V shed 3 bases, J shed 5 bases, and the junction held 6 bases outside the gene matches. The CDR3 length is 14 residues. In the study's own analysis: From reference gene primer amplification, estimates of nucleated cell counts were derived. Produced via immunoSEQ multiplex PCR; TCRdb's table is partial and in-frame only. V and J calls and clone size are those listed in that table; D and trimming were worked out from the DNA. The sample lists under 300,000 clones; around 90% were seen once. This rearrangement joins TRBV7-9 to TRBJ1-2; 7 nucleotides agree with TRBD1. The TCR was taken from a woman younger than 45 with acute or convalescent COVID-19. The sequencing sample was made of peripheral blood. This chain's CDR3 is CASSFTGEAYGYTF. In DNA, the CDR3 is TGTGCCAGCAGCTTCACAGGGGAGGCGTATGGCTACACCTTC.